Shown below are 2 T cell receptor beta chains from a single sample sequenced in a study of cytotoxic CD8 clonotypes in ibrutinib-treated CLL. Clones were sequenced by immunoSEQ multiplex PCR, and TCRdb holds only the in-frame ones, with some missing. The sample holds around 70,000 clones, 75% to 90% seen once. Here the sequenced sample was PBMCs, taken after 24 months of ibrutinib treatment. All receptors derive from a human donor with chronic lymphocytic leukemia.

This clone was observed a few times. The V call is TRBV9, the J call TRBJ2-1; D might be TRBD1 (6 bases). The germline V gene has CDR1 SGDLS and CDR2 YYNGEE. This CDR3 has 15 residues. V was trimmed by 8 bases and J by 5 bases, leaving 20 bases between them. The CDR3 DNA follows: TGTGCCAGTCAAGAAATTCAGGGGCTCAACAATGAGCAGTTCTTC. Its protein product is CASQEIQGLNNEQFF.

The CDR3 DNA follows: TGTGCCAGCTCGGCTAGCGGGAGCTATGAGCAGTTCTTC. Protein product: CASSASGSYEQFF. The chain is built from TRBV28 and TRBJ2-1; the match to TRBD2 covers 10 bases. CDR3 length: 13 residues. CDR1 and CDR2 from the germline V gene are MDHEN and SYDVKM. With 8 bases clipped from V and 8 bases from J, the junction kept 6 bases outside the gene matches.